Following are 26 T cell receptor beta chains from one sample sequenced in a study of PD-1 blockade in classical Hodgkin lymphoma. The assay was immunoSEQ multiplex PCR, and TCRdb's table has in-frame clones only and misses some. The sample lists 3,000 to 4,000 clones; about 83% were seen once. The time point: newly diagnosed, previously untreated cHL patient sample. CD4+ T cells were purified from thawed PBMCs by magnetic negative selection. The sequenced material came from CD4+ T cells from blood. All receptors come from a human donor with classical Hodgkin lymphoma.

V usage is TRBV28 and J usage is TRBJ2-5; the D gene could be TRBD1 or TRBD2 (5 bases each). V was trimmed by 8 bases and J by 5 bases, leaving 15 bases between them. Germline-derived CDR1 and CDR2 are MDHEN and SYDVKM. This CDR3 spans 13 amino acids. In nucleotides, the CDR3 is TGTGCCAGCTCAGGGAGCCAGCCGGAGACCCAGTACTTC. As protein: CASSGSQPETQYF.

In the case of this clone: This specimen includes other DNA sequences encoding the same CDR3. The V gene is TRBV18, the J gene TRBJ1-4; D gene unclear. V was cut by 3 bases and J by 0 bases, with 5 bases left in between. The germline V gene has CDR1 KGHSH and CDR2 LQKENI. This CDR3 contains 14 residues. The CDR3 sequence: CASSPESTNEKLFF. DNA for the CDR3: TGTGCCAGCTCACCGGAATCAACTAATGAAAAACTGTTTTTT.

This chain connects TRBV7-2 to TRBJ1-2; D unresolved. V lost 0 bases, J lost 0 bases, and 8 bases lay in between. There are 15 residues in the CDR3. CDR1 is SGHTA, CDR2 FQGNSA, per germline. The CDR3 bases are TGTGCCAGCAGCTTAGCGCTGAGCCCTAACTATGGCTACACCTTC. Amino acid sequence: CASSLALSPNYGYTF.

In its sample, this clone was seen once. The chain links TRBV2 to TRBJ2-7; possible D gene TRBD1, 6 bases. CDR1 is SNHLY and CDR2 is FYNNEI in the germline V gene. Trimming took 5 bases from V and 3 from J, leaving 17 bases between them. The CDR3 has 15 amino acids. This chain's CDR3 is CASSSTGTLVYEQYF. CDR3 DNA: TGTGCCAGCAGTTCCACCGGGACATTAGTCTACGAGCAGTACTTC.

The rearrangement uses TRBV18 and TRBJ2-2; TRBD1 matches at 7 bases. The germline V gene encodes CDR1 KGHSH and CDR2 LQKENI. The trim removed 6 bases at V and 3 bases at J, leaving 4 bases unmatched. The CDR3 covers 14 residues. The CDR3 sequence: CASSWDSYTGELFF. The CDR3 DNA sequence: TGTGCCAGCTCGTGGGACAGCTACACCGGGGAGCTGTTTTTT.

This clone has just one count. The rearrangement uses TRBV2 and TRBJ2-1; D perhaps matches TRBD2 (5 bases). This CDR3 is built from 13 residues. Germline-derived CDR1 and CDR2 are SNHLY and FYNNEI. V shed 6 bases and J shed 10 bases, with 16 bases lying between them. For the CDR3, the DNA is TGTGCCAGCAGCGTCGAGACGACGGGGGAGCAGTTCTTC. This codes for CASSVETTGEQFF.

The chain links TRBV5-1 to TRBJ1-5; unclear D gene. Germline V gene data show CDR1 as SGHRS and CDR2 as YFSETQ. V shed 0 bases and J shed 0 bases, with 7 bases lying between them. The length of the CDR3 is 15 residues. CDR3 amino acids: CASSLAGVSNQPQHF. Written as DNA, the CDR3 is TGCGCCAGCAGCTTGGCCGGGGTTAGCAATCAGCCCCAGCATTTT.

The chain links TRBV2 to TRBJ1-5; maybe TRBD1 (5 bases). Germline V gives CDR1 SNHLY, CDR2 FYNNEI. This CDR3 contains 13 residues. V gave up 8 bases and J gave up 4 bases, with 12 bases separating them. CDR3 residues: CASSGDPNQPQHF. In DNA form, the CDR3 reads TGTGCCAGCTCCGGGGACCCTAATCAGCCCCAGCATTTT.

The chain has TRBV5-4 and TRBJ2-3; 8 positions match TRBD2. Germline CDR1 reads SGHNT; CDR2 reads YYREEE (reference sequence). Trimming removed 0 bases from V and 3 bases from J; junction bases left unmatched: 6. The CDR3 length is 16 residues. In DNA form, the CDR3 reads TGTGCCAGCAGCTTGGGCCGGGGGGGTGGAACAGATACGCAGTATTTT. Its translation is CASSLGRGGGTDTQYF.

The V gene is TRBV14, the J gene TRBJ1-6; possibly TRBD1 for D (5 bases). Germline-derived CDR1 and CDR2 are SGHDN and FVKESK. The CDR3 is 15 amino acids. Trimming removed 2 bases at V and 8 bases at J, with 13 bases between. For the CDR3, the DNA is TGTGCCAGCAGCCAATTGGGGCTTTCGGATTCACCCCTCCACTTT. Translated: CASSQLGLSDSPLHF.

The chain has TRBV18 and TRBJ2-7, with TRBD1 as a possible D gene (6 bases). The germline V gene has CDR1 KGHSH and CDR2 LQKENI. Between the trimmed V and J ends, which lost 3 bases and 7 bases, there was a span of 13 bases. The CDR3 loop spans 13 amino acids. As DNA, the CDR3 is TGTGCCAGCTCACCGGACAGAGGGTTGGAGCAGTACTTC. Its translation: CASSPDRGLEQYF.

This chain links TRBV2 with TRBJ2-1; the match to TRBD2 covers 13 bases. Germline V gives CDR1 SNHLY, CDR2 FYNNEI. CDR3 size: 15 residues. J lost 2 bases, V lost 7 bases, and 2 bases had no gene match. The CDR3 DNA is TGTGCCAGCAATGGACTAGCGGGAGCCTACAATGAGCAGTTCTTC. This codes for CASNGLAGAYNEQFF.

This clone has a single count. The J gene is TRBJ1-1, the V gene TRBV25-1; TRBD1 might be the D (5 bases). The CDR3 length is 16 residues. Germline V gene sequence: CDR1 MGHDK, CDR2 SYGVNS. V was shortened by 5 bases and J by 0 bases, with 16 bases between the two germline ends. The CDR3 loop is CASSPHGGVLNTEAFF. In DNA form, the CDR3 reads TGTGCCAGCAGTCCACATGGGGGGGTACTGAACACTGAAGCTTTCTTT.

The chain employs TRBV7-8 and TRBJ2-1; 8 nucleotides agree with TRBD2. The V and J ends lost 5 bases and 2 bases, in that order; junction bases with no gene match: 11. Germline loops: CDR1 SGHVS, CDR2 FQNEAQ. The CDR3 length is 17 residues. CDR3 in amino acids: CASSPTRSRGAYNEQFF. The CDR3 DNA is TGTGCCAGCAGCCCGACCCGCTCGCGGGGGGCCTACAATGAGCAGTTCTTC.

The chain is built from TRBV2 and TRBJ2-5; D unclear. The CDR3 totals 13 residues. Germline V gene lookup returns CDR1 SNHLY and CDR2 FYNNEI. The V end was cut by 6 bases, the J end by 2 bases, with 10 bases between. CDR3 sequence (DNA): TGTGCCAGCAGCATATACGAACAAGAGACCCAGTACTTC. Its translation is CASSIYEQETQYF.

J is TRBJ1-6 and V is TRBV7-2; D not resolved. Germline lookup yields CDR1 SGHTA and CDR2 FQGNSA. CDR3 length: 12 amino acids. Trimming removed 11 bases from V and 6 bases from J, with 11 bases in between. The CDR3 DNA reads TGTGCCGCCGGACCTATTAATTCACCCCTCCACTTT. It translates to CAAGPINSPLHF.

DNA of the CDR3: TGTGCCAGCTCGAAAGCCCGTAGTGGGACCCAGTACTTC. Its protein is CASSKARSGTQYF. The chain carries TRBV14 and TRBJ2-5; D gene unclear. Germline assignment: CDR1 SGHDN and CDR2 FVKESK. The CDR3 spans 13 residues. With 8 bases removed from V and 7 bases from J, the gap between germline ends came to 17 bases.

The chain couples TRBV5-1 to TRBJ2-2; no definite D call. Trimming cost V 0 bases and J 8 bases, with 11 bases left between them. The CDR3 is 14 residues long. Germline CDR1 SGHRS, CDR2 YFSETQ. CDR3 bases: TGCGCCAGCAGCTTGGGCGGCCCCAGGGGGGAGCTGTTTTTT. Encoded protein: CASSLGGPRGELFF.

CDR3 protein: CASSLGRNTGELFF. CDR3 sequence (DNA): TGTGCCAGCAGCTTAGGGAGGAACACCGGGGAGCTGTTTTTT. The gene calls are TRBV7-8 and TRBJ2-2; D not resolved. Germline V gives CDR1 SGHVS, CDR2 FQNEAQ. V was shortened by 1 base and J by 1 base, with 4 bases between the two germline ends. This CDR3 is 14 amino acids long.

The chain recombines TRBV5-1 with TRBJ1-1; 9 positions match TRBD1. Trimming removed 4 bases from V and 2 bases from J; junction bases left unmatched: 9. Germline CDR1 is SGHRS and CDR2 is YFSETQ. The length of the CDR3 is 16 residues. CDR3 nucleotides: TGCGCCAGCAGCCCCTTACAGGGGGCCTCAAACACTGAAGCTTTCTTT. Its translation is CASSPLQGASNTEAFF.

The CDR3 DNA reads TGCGCCAGCACCGTCCACTTAGGGAGTGAGCAGTTCTTC. Translation gives CASTVHLGSEQFF. The rearrangement uses TRBV5-1 and TRBJ2-1; tentatively, D is TRBD2 (5 bases). V was trimmed by 6 bases and J by 9 bases, leaving 16 bases between them. Germline V gene sequence: CDR1 SGHRS, CDR2 YFSETQ. The CDR3 has 13 amino acids.

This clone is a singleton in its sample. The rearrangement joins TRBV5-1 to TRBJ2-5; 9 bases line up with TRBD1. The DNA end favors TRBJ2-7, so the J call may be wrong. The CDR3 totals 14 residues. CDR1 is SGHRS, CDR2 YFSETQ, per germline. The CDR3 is CASSLGTGAYEQYF. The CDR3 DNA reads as TGCGCCAGCAGCTTGGGGACAGGGGCCTACGAGCAGTACTTC.

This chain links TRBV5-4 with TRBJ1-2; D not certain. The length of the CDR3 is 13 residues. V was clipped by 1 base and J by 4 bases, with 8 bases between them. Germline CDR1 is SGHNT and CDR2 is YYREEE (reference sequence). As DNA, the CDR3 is TGTGCCAGCAGCTTGCCTAACTTCTATGGCTACACCTTC. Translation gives CASSLPNFYGYTF.

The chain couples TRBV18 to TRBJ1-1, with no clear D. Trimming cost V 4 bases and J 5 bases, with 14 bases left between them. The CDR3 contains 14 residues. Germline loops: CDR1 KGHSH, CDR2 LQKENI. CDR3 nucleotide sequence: TGTGCCAGCTCACTCAACAGAGCAGGAACTGAAGCTTTCTTT. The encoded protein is CASSLNRAGTEAFF.

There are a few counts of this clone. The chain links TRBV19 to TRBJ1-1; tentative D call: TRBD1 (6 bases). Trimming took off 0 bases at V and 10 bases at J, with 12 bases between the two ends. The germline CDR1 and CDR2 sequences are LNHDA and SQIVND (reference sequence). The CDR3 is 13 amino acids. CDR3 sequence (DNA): TGTGCCAGTAGTATAGATGGAGGGGGTTCAGCTTTCTTT. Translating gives CASSIDGGGSAFF.

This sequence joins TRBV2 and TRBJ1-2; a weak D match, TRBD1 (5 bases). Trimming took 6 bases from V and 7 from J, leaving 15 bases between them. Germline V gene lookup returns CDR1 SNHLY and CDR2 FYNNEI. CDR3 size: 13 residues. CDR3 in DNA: TGTGCCAGCAGGGGCAGGGAGGGAGGTGGCTACACCTTC. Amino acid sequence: CASRGREGGGYTF.